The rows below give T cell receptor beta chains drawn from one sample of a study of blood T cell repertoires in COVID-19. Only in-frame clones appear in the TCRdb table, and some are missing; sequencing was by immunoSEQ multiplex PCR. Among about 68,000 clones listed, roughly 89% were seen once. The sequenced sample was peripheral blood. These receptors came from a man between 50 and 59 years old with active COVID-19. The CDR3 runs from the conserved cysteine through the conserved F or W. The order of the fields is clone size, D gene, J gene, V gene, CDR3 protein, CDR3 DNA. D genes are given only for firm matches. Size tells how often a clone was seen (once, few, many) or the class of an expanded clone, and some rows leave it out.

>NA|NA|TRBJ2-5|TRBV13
CASSLGTRETQYF
TGTGCCAGCAGCTTAGGGACTAGAGAGACCCAGTACTTC
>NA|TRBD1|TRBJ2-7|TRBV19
CASRDRGYEQYF
TGTGCCAGTAGAGACAGGGGCTACGAGCAGTACTTC
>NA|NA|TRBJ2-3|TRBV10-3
CAISEGGSTDTQYF
TGTGCCATCAGTGAGGGGGGGAGCACAGATACGCAGTATTTT
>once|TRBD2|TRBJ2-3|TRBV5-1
CASSFFGLEGDTQYF
TGCGCCAGCAGCTTTTTCGGACTAGAGGGGGATACGCAGTATTTT
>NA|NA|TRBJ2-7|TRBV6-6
CASSYSGFGYEQYF
TGTGCCAGCAGTTATTCGGGGTTTGGGTACGAGCAGTACTTC
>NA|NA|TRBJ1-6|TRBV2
CASSGSGNSPLHF
TGTGCCAGCAGTGGGTCGGGGAATTCACCCCTCCACTTT
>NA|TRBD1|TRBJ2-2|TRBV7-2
CASSLLGQGLNGELFF
TGTGCCAGCAGCTTATTGGGACAGGGGTTGAACGGGGAGCTGTTTTTT
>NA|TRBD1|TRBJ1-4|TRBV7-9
CASTPGQGAATNEKLFF
TGTGCCAGCACTCCGGGACAGGGGGCAGCCACTAATGAAAAACTGTTTTTT
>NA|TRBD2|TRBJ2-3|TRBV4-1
CASSQLSSGGANTQYF
TGCGCCAGCAGCCAACTTTCTAGCGGGGGGGCAAATACGCAGTATTTT
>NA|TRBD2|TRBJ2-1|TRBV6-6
CASSWGTSGGYNEQFF
TGTGCCAGCAGCTGGGGAACGAGCGGGGGGTACAATGAGCAGTTCTTC
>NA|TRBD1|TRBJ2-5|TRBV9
CASSVTQGVQETQYF
TGTGCCAGCAGCGTAACACAGGGGGTCCAAGAGACCCAGTACTTC
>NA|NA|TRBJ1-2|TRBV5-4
CASSQGTSYGYTF
TGTGCCAGCAGCCAAGGGACAAGCTATGGCTACACCTTC
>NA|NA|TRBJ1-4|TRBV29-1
CSVYTSGADEKLFF
TGCAGCGTCTACACTTCAGGGGCGGATGAAAAACTGTTTTTT
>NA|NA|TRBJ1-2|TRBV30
CASWPGLNYGYTF
TGTGCCTCCTGGCCGGGACTCAACTATGGCTACACCTTC
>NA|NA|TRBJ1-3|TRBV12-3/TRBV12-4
CASSYDADTIYF
TGTGCCAGCAGTTATGACGCGGACACCATATATTTT
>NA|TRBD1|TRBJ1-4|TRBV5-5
CASSLEGQGKGEKLFF
TGTGCCAGCAGCTTGGAGGGACAGGGCAAAGGTGAAAAACTGTTTTTT
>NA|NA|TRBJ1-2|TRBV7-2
CASSLLTDHYGYTF
TGTGCCAGCAGCTTACTAACAGACCACTATGGCTACACCTTC
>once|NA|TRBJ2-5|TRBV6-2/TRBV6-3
CASSLDRETQYF
TGTGCCAGCAGCCTCGACAGGGAGACCCAGTACTTC